Sequencing of this TCR beta chain was carried out in a study of a mutant IDH1 vaccine in newly diagnosed glioma listed by TCRdb under 2021. Study-level background: Vaccination was initiated 4-6 weeks after radiotherapy alone, or concurrently with temozolomide cycles in the chemotherapy-containing groups. The roughly 30 treated patients were roughly 62% male and roughly 40% female, with a mean age of approximately 40 years. Before enrollment, most patients had been given radiochemotherapy with temozolomide as standard therapy, while the rest had received either radiotherapy alone or temozolomide alone. The week-35 safety follow-up was designated visit V12, and the week-47 end of study was designated visit V13. Peripheral blood samples were drawn at six visits, namely V03 (baseline), V05, V07, V10, V12 and V13. Longitudinal TCRB deep sequencing was done for fewer than 30 treated patients, wherever samples were available for exploratory analyses.

Overall study outcomes, separate from this receptor: Immune responses induced by the vaccine were seen in roughly 95% of patients across multiple MHC alleles. The authors stated that sample limitations prevented analyses of patient blood samples from being reproduced. Availability determined which PBMC samples were chosen for TCRB deep sequencing. No apparent relationship was observed between pseudoprogression and alterations in the top peripheral T cell clonotypes detected by TCRB sequencing.

Inclusive of the bounding cysteine and phenylalanine, the CDR3 is 11 residues long. The entry retains the CDR3 DNA only, 33 bases that are in frame from base 1. V is cut by 5 bases and J by 7 bases, and the space between the germline ends is 6 bases. The germline V gene supplies CDR1 SGHDN and CDR2 FVKESK. This sample's time point label indicates: week 35, safety follow-up. Each vaccine dose was 300 ug of a 20-mer mutant IDH1 peptide in Montanide, given subcutaneously with topical imiquimod. Across visits V03 through V10, patients got a total of eight vaccinations, given in weeks 1, 3, 5, 7, 11, 15, 19 and 23. Newly diagnosed WHO grade 3 or 4 IDH1-mutant astrocytomas showing loss of nuclear ATRX were present in the donors. The samples were drawn from NOA16, a multicentre, single-arm, open-label phase I trial in Germany that tested a mutant IDH1 peptide vaccine in humans for the first time. Genomic DNA for TCRB sequencing was isolated from EDTA blood with the DNeasy Blood and Tissue Kit.

With regard to this clone: The antigen it recognizes is unknown. No base qualities exist here, and no much larger clone lies one base off it.

To prepare the library, the immunoSEQ multiplex PCR assay was applied. Rearranged TCR beta chain sequences were amplified with the hsTCRB Kit following the manufacturer's protocol. Sequencing of TCRB libraries was carried out on an Illumina MiSeq. On the study's bioinformatics: The kit vendor's proprietary platform handled demultiplexing, trimming and gene mapping. TCRdb holds this immuneACCESS table with in-frame rearrangements only. Some clones are missing; in checked studies, unresolved V genes explain under half, and the rest has no known cause. The DNA was the basis for D and trimming; V, J and clone size are from that table. The sample table lists roughly 32,000 clones, around three quarters of them with a count of one. The biggest ten clones account for 3.2% of the sample.

The sequencing here drew on PBMCs, taken from a glioma patient whose treatment included an IDH1 peptide vaccine. The clonotype was recovered from a man between 35 and 55 years old with glioma. Some clones in this sample may be carry-over from other donors' samples. In this chain, TRBV14 is recombined with TRBJ2-1; no D gene can be assigned with confidence. The nucleotide sequence reads as follows: TGTGCCAGCAGCTCCGGAAATGAGCAGTTCTTC. This gives the protein CASSSGNEQFF.